This entry lists 19 T cell receptor beta chains sequenced from one sample in a study of technical replicates of blood from four donors. Profiled with immunoSEQ multiplex PCR; TCRdb holds only in-frame clones, not every one. Of about 80,000 clones in the sample, 91% were seen once. The specimen was T cells isolated from PBMCs. The receptors were sampled from a human donor in good health.

J is TRBJ1-2 and V is TRBV28; TRBD1 aligns across 10 bases. V shed 9 bases and J 6 bases; nucleotides not matched to a gene: 7. Germline V gene data show CDR1 as MDHEN and CDR2 as SYDVKM. The CDR3 length is 13 residues. CDR3 in amino acids: CASTPTGGDGYTF. CDR3 bases: TGTGCCAGTACCCCGACAGGGGGCGATGGCTACACCTTC.

This clone has a single count. The chain couples TRBV6-1 to TRBJ1-1, with D unclear. CDR3 length: 11 residues. Trimming stripped 7 bases from V and 8 bases from J, with 11 bases between. The germline V gene has CDR1 MNHNS and CDR2 SASEGT. The DNA for the CDR3 is TGTGCCAGCACCGGGGTAACAGAAGCTTTCTTT. It yields the protein CASTGVTEAFF.

This clone has just one count. This chain uses TRBV27 with TRBJ2-3, with 8 bases fitting TRBD2. The CDR3 consists of 15 residues. The trim removed 2 bases at V and 3 bases at J, leaving 4 bases unmatched. CDR1 and CDR2 (germline): MNHEY, SMNVEV (reference sequence). CDR3 residues: CASSLGAGETDTQYF. CDR3 coding DNA: TGTGCCAGCAGTTTAGGAGCGGGAGAAACAGATACGCAGTATTTT.

The chain couples TRBV9 to TRBJ1-2; maybe TRBD1 (5 bases). The CDR3 loop spans 15 amino acids. V gave up 3 bases and J gave up 2 bases, with 14 bases separating them. Germline-derived CDR1 and CDR2 are SGDLS and YYNGEE. CDR3 DNA: TGTGCCAGCAGCGATAATACAGGACACAACTATGGCTACACCTTC. Translation gives CASSDNTGHNYGYTF.

The chain couples TRBV30 to TRBJ2-1, with 9 bases fitting TRBD2. CDR1 is GTSNPN and CDR2 is SVGIG in the germline V gene (reference sequence). J lost 2 bases, V lost 2 bases, and 4 bases had no gene match. The CDR3 consists of 15 residues. CDR3 sequence: CAWSTGTSPYNEQFF. The CDR3 DNA reads TGTGCCTGGAGTACTGGGACTAGCCCCTACAATGAGCAGTTCTTC.

The rearrangement links TRBV7-8 to TRBJ2-1, with 11 bases aligning to TRBD2. Germline trimming cut 0 bases from V and 4 bases from J; bases unmatched to any gene: 2. The CDR3 length is 16 residues. Germline V gene sequence: CDR1 SGHVS, CDR2 FQNEAQ. The CDR3 is CASSLAGLADYNEQFF. The CDR3 DNA reads TGTGCCAGCAGCTTAGCGGGACTAGCGGATTACAATGAGCAGTTCTTC.

The chain combines TRBV6-6 with TRBJ2-7; 8 nucleotides line up with TRBD2. This CDR3 comprises 13 residues. V was pared by 7 bases and J by 7 bases, with 9 bases of the junction left unmatched. Germline values: CDR1 MNHNY, CDR2 SVGAGI (reference sequence). CDR3 in amino acids: CASKTSGVGEQYF. DNA of the CDR3: TGTGCCAGCAAAACTAGCGGCGTTGGAGAGCAGTACTTC.

The chain couples TRBV13 to TRBJ2-3; 12 bases are shared with TRBD2. CDR1 PRHDT and CDR2 FYEKMQ come from the germline V gene (reference sequence). Germline trimming cut 0 bases from V and 5 bases from J; bases unmatched to any gene: 3. The CDR3 consists of 16 residues. The CDR3 DNA is TGTGCCAGCAGCTTAGGTGGACTAGCGGGACGAGATACGCAGTATTTT. This sequence encodes CASSLGGLAGRDTQYF.

A remark on this clone: In the same sample, other DNA sequences code for this CDR3. The CDR3 region is CASSQGASGYEQYF. CDR3 bases: TGTGCCAGCAGCCAAGGTGCTAGCGGCTACGAGCAGTACTTC. V and J are TRBV4-2 and TRBJ2-7; 7 bases line up with TRBD2. The J segment lost 3 bases and the V segment lost 1 base, leaving 3 bases of the junction unmatched. This CDR3 has 14 residues. The germline gives CDR1 LGHNA, CDR2 YNFKEQ.

V usage is TRBV9 and J usage is TRBJ2-3; 9 nucleotides align to TRBD1. The CDR3 spans 15 residues. Unmatched junction bases numbered 6, after V lost 4 bases and J lost 3 bases. Germline V gives CDR1 SGDLS, CDR2 YYNGEE. DNA for the CDR3: TGTGCCAGCAGCCCCCGGGACAGGGCGACAGATACGCAGTATTTT. It specifies CASSPRDRATDTQYF.

The chain joins TRBV2 to TRBJ2-5, with TRBD1 identical over 7 bases. The ends lost 8 bases at V and 5 bases at J; junction bases unmatched: 11. Germline V gene lookup returns CDR1 SNHLY and CDR2 FYNNEI. The CDR3 has 14 amino acids. The CDR3 reads CASRPDRPNETQYF. As DNA, the CDR3 is TGTGCCAGCCGACCGGACAGGCCCAACGAGACCCAGTACTTC. Complete variable domain (other parts from reference TRBV2 and TRBJ2-5): EPEVTQTPSHQVTQMGQEVILRCVPISNHLYFYWYRQILGQKVEFLVSFYNNEISEKSEIFDDQFSVERPDGSNFTLKIRSTKLEDSAMYFCASRPDRPNETQYFGPGTRLLVL.

This clone appeared a single time. This chain uses TRBV2 with TRBJ2-7, with TRBD2 matching 8 bases. V was pared by 5 bases and J by 5 bases, with 14 bases of the junction left unmatched. Germline-derived CDR1 and CDR2 are SNHLY and FYNNEI. The CDR3 length is 16 residues. In DNA, the CDR3 is TGTGCCAGCAGTTTAATCCCCGCGGGAGGAGTAGACGAGCAGTACTTC. It is translated as CASSLIPAGGVDEQYF.

V usage is TRBV7-2 and J usage is TRBJ2-2; D is possibly TRBD1 (8 bases). Germline V lookup: CDR1 SGHTA, CDR2 FQGNSA. The CDR3 sequence is 16 residues long. Between the trimmed V and J ends, which lost 4 bases and 5 bases, there was a span of 17 bases. The CDR3 DNA reads TGTGCCAGCAGCTACCGACAGGGGACTAAAACCGGGGAGCTGTTTTTT. It is translated as CASSYRQGTKTGELFF.

The chain recombines TRBV14 with TRBJ1-2; 8 positions agree with TRBD1. The CDR3 spans 13 residues. Germline assignment: CDR1 SGHDN and CDR2 FVKESK. The V segment lost 3 bases and the J segment 5 bases; nucleotides outside the gene matches: 2. CDR3 sequence: CASSQTGEYGYTF. DNA for the CDR3: TGTGCCAGCAGCCAGACAGGGGAGTATGGCTACACCTTC.

The genes are TRBV18 and TRBJ2-3; possible D gene TRBD2, 5 bases. CDR1 is KGHSH and CDR2 is LQKENI in the germline V gene. There are 15 residues in the CDR3. V lost 3 bases, J lost 6 bases, and 16 bases lay in between. The CDR3 loop is CASSPPRAEKDTQYF. CDR3 nucleotides: TGTGCCAGCTCACCCCCGAGGGCGGAGAAGGATACGCAGTATTTT. The full variable domain, completed using reference TRBV18 and TRBJ2-3, is NAGVMQNPRHLVRRRGQEARLRCSPMKGHSHVYWYRQLPEEGLKFMVYLQKENIIDESGMPKERFSAEFPKEGPSILRIQQVVRGDSAAYFCASSPPRAEKDTQYFGPGTRLTVL.

This clone was counted a single time. J is TRBJ2-5 and V is TRBV5-4, with 8 positions matching TRBD2. Germline V gene lookup returns CDR1 SGHNT and CDR2 YYREEE (reference sequence). Trimming took 0 bases from V and 2 from J; bases not matched to a gene: 3. The CDR3 runs to 15 residues. The CDR3 DNA reads as TGTGCCAGCAGCTTGGTAACGGGAGGGCAAGAGACCCAGTACTTC. Amino acid sequence: CASSLVTGGQETQYF.

The CDR3 DNA follows: TGTGCCAGCCCTAAAGAGCGGGAGGGCCAAGATACGCAGTATTTT. Residues: CASPKEREGQDTQYF. The rearrangement joins TRBV2 to TRBJ2-3; 10 nucleotides line up with TRBD2. The CDR3 is 15 amino acids. The germline V gene encodes CDR1 SNHLY and CDR2 FYNNEI. With 8 bases clipped from V and 5 bases from J, the junction kept 10 bases outside the gene matches.

J is TRBJ2-7 and V is TRBV27; 7 bases align to TRBD2. V gave up 4 bases and J gave up 2 bases; unmatched junction bases: 5. Germline CDR1 and CDR2: MNHEY and SMNVEV (reference sequence). The CDR3 runs to 14 residues. The chain's CDR3 is CASSWGEGPYEQYF. The CDR3 DNA sequence: TGTGCCAGCAGTTGGGGGGAGGGACCCTACGAGCAGTACTTC.

This chain links TRBV28 with TRBJ1-1; D remains unclear. The CDR3 length is 11 residues. CDR1 is MDHEN, CDR2 SYDVKM, per germline. V dropped 5 bases and J dropped 9 bases, with 10 bases sitting between them. The CDR3 DNA reads TGTGCCAGCAGTCAACAGCAAAAAGCTTTCTTT. This gives the protein CASSQQQKAFF.